This T cell receptor beta chain was recovered during a study of shared clonotypes between healthy human individuals. In its sample, this clone was seen once. The length of the CDR3 is 15 residues. Germline V gene lookup returns CDR1 LGHNA and CDR2 YNFKEQ. With V trimmed by 2 bases and J by 4 bases, 4 bases remained unmatched. Assay used: immunoSEQ multiplex PCR; TCRdb lists only in-frame clones, some missing. Here the sample spans about 2.3 million clones, 80% to 95% being singletons. V is TRBV4-2 and J is TRBJ1-4; 7 bases align to TRBD1. Source material: naive CD4+ T cells from PBMCs. Noted subset: CD45RA+ positively selected. The sequence was obtained from a man aged 18 to 29 in good health. Some clones in this sample may be carry-over from other donors' samples. CDR3 DNA: TGTGCCAGCAGCCAACGGGGACAGATTAATGAAAAACTGTTTTTT. Translating it yields CASSQRGQINEKLFF.